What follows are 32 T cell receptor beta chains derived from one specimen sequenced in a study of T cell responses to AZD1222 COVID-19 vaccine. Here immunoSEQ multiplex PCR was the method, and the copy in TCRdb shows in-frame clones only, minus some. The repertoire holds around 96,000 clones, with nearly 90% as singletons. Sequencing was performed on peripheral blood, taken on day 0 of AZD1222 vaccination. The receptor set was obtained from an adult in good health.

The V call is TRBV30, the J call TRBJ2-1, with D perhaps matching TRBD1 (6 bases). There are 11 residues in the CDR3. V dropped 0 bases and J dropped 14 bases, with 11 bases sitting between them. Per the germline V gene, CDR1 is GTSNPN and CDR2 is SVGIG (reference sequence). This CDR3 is CAWSVDRRKFF. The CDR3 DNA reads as TGTGCCTGGAGTGTAGACAGGCGAAAGTTCTTC.

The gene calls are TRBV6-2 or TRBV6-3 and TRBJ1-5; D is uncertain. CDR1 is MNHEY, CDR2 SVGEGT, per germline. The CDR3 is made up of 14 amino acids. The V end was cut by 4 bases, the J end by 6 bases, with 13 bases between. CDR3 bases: TGTGCCAGCAGTTTCTCGGGAGGCGGTCAGCCCCAGCATTTT. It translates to CASSFSGGGQPQHF.

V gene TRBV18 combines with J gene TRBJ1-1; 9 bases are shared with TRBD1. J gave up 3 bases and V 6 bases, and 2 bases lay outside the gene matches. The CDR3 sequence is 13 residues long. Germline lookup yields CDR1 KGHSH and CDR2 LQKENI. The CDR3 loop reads CASSGDRDTEAFF. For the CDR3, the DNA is TGTGCCAGCTCGGGGGACAGGGACACTGAAGCTTTCTTT.

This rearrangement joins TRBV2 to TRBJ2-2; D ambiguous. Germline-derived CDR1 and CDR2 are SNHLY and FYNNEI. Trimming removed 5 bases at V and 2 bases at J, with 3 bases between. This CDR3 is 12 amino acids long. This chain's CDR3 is CASSLNTGELFF. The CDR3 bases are TGTGCCAGCAGTCTTAACACCGGGGAGCTGTTTTTT.

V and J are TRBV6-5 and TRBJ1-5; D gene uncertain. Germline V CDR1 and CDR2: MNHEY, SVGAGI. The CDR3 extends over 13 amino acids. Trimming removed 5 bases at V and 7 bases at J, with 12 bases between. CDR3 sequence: CASSRGNGQPQHF. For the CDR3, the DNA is TGTGCCAGCAGTCGGGGAAACGGGCAGCCCCAGCATTTT.

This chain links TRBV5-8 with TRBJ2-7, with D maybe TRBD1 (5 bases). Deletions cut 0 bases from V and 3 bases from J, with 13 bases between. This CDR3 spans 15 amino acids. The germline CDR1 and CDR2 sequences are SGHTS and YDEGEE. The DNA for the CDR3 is TGTGCCAGCAGCTTGGGACAGATCCCACTCTACGAGCAGTACTTC. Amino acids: CASSLGQIPLYEQYF. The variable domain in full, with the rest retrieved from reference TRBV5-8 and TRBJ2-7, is EAGVTQSPTHLIKTRGQQATLRCSPISGHTSVYWYQQALGLGLQFLLWYDEGEERNRGNFPPRFSGRQFPNYSSELNVNALELEDSALYLCASSLGQIPLYEQYFGPGTRLTVT.

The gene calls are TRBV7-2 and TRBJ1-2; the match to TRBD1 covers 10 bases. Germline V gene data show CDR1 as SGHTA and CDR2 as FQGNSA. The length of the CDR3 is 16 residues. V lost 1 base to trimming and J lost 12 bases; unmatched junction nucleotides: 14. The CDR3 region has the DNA TGTGCCAGCAGCTTAGATCCGGGACAGGGGATTATTTCTGACACCTTC. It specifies CASSLDPGQGIISDTF.

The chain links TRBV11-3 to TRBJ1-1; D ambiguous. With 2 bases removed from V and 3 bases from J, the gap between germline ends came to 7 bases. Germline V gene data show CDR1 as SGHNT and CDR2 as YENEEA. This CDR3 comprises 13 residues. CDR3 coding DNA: TGTGCCAGCAGCTTAAGCCTAGACACTGAAGCTTTCTTT. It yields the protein CASSLSLDTEAFF.

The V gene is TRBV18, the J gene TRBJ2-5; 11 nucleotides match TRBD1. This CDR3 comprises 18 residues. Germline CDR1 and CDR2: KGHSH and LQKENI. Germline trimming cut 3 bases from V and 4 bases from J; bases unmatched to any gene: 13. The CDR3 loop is CASSPLAPGTGGLETQYF. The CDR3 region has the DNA TGTGCCAGCTCACCCCTCGCCCCCGGGACAGGGGGGCTAGAGACCCAGTACTTC.

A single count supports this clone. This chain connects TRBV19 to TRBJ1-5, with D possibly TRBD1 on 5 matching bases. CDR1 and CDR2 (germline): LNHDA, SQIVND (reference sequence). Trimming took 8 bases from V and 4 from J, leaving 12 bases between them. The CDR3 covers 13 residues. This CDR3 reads CASAGTINQPQHF. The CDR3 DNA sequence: TGTGCCAGTGCCGGGACCATAAATCAGCCCCAGCATTTT.

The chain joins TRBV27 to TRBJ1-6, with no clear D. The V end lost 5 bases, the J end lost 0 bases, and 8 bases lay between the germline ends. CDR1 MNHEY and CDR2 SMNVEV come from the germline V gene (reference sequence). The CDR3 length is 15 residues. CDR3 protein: CASSGKSSYNSPLHF. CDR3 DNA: TGTGCCAGCAGTGGGAAGAGCTCCTATAATTCACCCCTCCACTTT.

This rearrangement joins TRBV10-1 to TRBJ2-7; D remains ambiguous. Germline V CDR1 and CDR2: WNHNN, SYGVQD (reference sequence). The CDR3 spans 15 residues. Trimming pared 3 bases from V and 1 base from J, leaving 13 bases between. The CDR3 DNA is TGCGCCAGCAGTGATGTCCTGGGTTTTTCCTACGAGCAGTACTTC. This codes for CASSDVLGFSYEQYF.

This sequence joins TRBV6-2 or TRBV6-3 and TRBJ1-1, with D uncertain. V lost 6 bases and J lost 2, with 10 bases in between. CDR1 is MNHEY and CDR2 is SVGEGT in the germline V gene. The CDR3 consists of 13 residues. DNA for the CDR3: TGTGCCAGCAGCCCGTGGGGTAACACTGAAGCTTTCTTT. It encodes CASSPWGNTEAFF.

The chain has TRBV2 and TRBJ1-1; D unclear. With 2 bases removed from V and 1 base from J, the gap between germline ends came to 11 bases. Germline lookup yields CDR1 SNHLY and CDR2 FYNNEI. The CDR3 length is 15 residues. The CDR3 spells CASSEIGLRNTEAFF. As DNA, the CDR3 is TGTGCCAGCAGTGAAATAGGGCTGAGGAACACTGAAGCTTTCTTT.

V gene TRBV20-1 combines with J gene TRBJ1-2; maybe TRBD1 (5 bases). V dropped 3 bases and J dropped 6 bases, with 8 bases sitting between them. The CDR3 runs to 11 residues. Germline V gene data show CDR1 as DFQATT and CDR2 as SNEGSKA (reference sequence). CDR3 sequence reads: CSASEQDGYTF. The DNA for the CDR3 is TGCAGTGCTAGCGAACAGGATGGCTACACCTTC.

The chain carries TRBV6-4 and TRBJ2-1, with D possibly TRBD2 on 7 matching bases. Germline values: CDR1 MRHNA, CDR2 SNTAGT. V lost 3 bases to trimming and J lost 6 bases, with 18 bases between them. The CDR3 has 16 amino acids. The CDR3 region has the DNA TGTGCCAGCAGTGAACGAGGGGGGGCCTTGTTCAATGAGCAGTTCTTC. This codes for CASSERGGALFNEQFF.

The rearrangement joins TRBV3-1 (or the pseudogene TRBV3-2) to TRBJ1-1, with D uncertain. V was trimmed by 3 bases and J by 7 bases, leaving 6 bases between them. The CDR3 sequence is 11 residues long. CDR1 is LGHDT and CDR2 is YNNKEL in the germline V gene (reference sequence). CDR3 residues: CASSHALEAFF. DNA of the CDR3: TGTGCCAGCAGCCATGCCCTTGAAGCTTTCTTT.

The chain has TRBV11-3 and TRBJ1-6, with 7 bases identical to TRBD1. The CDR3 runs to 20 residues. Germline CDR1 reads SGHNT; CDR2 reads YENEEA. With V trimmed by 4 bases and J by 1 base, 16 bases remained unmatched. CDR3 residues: CASSSTRQGGIGSYNSPLHF. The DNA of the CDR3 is TGTGCCAGCAGCTCGACCCGACAGGGAGGTATTGGATCCTATAATTCACCCCTCCACTTT.

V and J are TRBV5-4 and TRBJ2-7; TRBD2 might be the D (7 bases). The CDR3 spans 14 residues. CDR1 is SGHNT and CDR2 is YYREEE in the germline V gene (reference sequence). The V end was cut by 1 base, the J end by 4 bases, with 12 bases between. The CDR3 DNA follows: TGTGCCAGCAGCTTGAGGGGGGGCGGGTACGAGCAGTACTTC. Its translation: CASSLRGGGYEQYF.

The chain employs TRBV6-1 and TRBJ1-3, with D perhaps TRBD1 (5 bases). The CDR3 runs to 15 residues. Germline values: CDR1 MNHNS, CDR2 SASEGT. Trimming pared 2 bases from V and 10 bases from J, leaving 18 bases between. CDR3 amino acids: CASSEMGPLSGTIYF. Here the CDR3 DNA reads TGTGCCAGCAGTGAAATGGGACCGCTGTCGGGGACCATATATTTT.

The chain's CDR3 is CASNNLGGDSPLHF. The DNA for the CDR3 is TGTGCCAGCAACAACCTCGGGGGCGATTCACCCCTCCACTTT. The V gene is TRBV7-2, the J gene TRBJ1-6; a possible D gene is TRBD1 (6 bases). V was trimmed by 7 bases and J by 8 bases, leaving 15 bases between them. The V gene's germline CDR1 is SGHTA and CDR2 FQGNSA. CDR3 length: 14 amino acids.

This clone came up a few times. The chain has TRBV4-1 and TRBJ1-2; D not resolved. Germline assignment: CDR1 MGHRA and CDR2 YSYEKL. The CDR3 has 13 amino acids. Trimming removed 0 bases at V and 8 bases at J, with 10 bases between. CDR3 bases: TGCGCCAGCAGCCAAGATAGTACTCTGGGCTACACCTTC. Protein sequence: CASSQDSTLGYTF.

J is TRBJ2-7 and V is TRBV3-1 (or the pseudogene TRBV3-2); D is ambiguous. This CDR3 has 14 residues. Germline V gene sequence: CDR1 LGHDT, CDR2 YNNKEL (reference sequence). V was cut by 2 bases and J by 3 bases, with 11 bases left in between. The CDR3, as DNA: TGTGCCAGCAGCCAATCCGGAAGACACTACGAGCAGTACTTC. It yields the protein CASSQSGRHYEQYF.

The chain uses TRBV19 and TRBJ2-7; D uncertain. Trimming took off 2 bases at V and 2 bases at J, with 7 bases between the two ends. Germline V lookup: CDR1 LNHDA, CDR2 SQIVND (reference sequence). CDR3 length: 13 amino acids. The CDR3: CASSIFGAYEQYF. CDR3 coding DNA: TGTGCCAGTAGTATATTTGGAGCCTACGAGCAGTACTTC.

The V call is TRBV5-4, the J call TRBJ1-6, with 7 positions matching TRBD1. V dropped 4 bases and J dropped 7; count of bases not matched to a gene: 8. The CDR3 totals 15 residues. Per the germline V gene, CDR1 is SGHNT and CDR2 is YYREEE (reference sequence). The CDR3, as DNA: TGTGCCAGCAGCATTAGACAGGGAGTGAATTCACCCCTCCACTTT. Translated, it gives CASSIRQGVNSPLHF.

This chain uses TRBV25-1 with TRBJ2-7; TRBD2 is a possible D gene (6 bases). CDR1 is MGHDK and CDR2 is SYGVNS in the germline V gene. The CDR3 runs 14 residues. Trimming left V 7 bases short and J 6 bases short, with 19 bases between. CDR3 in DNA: TGTGCCAGCACTCCTCCGGGACTGCCCTTCGAGCAGTACTTC. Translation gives CASTPPGLPFEQYF.

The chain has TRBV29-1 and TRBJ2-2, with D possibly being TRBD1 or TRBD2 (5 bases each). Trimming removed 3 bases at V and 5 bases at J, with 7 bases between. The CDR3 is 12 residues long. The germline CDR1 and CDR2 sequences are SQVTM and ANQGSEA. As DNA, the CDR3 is TGCAGCGTTGAGTGGGGGACCGGGGAGCTGTTTTTT. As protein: CSVEWGTGELFF.

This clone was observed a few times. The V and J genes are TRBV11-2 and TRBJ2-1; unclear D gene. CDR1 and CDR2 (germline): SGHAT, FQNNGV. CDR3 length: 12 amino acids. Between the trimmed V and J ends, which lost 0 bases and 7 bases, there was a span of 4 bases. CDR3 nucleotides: TGTGCCAGCAGCTTAGAATGGAATGAGCAGTTCTTC. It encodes CASSLEWNEQFF.

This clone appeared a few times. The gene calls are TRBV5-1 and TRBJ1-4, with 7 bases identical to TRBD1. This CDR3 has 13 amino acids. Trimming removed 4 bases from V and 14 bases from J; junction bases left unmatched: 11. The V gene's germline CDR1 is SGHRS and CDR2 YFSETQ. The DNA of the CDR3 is TGCGCCAGCAGCGCCGGGACAGCTACTTTTCTGTTTTTT. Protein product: CASSAGTATFLFF.

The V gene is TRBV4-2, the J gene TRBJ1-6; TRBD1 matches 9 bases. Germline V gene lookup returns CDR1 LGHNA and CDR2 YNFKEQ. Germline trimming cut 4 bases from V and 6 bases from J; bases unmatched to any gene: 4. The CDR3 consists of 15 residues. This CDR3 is CASSRDRASNSPLHF. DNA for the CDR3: TGTGCCAGCAGCCGGGACAGGGCTTCTAATTCACCCCTCCACTTT.

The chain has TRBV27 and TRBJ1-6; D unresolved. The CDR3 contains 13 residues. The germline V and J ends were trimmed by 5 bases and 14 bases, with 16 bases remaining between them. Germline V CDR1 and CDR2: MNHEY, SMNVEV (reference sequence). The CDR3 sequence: CASSLGSGWSLHF. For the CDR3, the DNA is TGTGCCAGCAGTCTAGGCTCCGGATGGTCCCTCCACTTT.

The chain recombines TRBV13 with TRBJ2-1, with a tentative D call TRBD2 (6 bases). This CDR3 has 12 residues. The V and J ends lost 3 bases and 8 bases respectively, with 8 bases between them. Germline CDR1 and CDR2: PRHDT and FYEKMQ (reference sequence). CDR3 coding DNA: TGTGCCAGCAGCTTGTCGGGGGATGAGCAGTTCTTC. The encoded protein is CASSLSGDEQFF.